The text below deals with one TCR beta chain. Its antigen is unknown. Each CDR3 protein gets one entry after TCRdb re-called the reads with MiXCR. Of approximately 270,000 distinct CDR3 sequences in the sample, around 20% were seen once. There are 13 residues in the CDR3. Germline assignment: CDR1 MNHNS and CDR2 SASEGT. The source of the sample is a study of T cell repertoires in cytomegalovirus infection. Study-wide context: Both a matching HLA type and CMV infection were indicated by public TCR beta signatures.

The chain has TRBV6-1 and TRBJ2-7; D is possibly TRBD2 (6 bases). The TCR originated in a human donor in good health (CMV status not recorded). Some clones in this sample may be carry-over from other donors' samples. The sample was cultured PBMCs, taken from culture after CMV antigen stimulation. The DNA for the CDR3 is TGTGCAGCAGGGCCCGGGAGTTCCTACGAGCAGTACTTC. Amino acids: CAAGPGSSYEQYF.